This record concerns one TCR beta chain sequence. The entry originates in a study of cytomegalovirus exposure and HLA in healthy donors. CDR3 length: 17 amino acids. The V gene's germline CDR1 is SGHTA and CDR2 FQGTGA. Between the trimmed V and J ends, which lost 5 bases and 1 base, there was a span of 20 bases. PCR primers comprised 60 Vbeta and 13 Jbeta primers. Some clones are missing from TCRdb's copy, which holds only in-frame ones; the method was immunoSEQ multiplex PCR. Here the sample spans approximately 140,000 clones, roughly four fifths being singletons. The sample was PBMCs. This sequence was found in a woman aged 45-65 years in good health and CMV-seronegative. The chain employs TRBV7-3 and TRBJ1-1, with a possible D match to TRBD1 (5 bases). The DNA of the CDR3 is TGTGCCAGCAGCCCCAAGGGCTCACAGGTTGGGAACACTGAAGCTTTCTTT. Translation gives CASSPKGSQVGNTEAFF.